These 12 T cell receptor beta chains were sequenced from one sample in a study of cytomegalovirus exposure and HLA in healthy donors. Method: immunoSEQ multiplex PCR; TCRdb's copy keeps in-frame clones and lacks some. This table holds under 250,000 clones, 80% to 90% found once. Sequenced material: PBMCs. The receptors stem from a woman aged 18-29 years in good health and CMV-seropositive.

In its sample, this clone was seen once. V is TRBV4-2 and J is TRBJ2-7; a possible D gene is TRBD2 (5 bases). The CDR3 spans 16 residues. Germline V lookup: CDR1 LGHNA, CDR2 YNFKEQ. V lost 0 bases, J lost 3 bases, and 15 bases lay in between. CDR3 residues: CASSQDPLAYDYEQYF. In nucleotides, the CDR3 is TGTGCCAGCAGCCAAGATCCGCTAGCTTATGACTACGAGCAGTACTTC.

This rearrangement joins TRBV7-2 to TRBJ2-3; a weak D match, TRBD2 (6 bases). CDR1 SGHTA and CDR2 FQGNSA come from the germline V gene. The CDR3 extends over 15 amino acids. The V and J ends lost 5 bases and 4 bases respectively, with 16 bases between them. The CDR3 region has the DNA TGTGCCAGCAGCACCACTTACCGGGACTCAGATACGCAGTATTTT. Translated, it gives CASSTTYRDSDTQYF.

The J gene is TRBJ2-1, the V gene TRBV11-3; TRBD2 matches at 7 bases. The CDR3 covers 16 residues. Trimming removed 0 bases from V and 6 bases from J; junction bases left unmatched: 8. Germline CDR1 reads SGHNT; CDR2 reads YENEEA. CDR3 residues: CASSLDGGRAGNEQFF. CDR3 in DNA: TGTGCCAGCAGCTTAGATGGGGGGAGGGCGGGCAATGAGCAGTTCTTC.

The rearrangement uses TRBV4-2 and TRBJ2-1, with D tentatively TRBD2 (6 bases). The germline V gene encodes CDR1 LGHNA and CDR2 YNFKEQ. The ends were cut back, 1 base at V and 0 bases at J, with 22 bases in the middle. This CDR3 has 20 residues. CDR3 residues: CASSQGGRTKWKRSYNEQFF. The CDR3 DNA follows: TGTGCCAGCAGCCAAGGAGGCAGGACTAAGTGGAAGCGCTCCTACAATGAGCAGTTCTTC.

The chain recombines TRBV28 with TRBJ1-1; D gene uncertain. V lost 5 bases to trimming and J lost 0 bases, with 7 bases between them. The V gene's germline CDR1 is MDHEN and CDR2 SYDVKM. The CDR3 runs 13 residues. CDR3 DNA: TGTGCCAGCAGTACAAACATGAACACTGAAGCTTTCTTT. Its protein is CASSTNMNTEAFF.

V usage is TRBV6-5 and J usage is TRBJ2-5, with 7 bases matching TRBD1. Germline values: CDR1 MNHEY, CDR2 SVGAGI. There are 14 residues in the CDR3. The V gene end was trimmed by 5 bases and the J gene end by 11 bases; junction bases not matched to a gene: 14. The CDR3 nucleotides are TGTGCCAGCAGTAAAAAAGTCCGGGACAGCCATCAGTACTTC. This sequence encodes CASSKKVRDSHQYF.

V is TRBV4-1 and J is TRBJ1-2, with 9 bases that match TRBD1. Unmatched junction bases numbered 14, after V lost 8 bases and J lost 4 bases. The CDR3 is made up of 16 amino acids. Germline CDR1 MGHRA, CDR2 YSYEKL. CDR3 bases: TGCGCCAGCCGTTCGGGACAGGGCGCGCCCGGCTATGGCTACACCTTC. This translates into CASRSGQGAPGYGYTF.

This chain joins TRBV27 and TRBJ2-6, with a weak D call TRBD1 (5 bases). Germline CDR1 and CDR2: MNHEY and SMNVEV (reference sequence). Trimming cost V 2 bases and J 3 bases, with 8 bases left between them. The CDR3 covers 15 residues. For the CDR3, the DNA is TGTGCCAGCAGTTTACAGGGATTTGGGGCCAACGTCCTGACTTTC. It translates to CASSLQGFGANVLTF. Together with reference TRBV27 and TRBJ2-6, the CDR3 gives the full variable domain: EAQVTQNPRYLITVTGKKLTVTCSQNMNHEYMSWYRQDPGLGLRQIYYSMNVEVTDKGDVPEGYKVSRKEKRNFPLILESPSPNQTSLYFCASSLQGFGANVLTFGAGSRLTVL.

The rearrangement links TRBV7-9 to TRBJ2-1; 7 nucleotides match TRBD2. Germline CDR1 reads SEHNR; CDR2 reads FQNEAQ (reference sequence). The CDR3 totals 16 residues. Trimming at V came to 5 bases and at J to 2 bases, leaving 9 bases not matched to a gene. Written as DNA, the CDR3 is TGTGCCAGCAGCCTCCCCGGGGGGACCACCTACAATGAGCAGTTCTTC. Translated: CASSLPGGTTYNEQFF.

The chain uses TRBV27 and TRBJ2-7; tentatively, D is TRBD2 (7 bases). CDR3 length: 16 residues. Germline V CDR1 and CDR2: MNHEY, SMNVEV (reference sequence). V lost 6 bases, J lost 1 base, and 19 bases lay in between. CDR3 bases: TGTGCCAGCAGCCCCACGGGGGGCCTCTATTCCTACGAGCAGTACTTC. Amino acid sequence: CASSPTGGLYSYEQYF.

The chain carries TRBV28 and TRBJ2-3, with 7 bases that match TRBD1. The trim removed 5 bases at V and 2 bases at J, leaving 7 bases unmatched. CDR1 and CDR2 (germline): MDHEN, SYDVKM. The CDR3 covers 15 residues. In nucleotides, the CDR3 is TGTGCCAGCAGTGGACAGGACCAATTCACAGATACGCAGTATTTT. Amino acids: CASSGQDQFTDTQYF.

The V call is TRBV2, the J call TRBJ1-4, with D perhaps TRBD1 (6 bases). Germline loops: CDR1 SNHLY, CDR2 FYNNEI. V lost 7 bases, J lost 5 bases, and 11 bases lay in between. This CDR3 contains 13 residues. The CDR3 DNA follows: TGTGCCAGCATCAGGGGCGGGAATGAAAAACTGTTTTTT. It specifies CASIRGGNEKLFF.